The entry that follows covers one T cell receptor beta chain sequence. Its antigen remains unknown. Researchers ran the PCR with 60 Vbeta and 13 Jbeta primers. Measured with immunoSEQ multiplex PCR; TCRdb has only the in-frame clones, and not every one. The repertoire consists of approximately 180,000 clones, with approximately 85% occurring once and the leading ten covering roughly 5.2%. This entry comes from a study of cytomegalovirus exposure and HLA in healthy donors. Study-level results: Despite most TCR sequences being rare, some public TCRs occurred in many donors.

When sampled, the donors appeared nominally healthy, though they likely had unrecorded immune exposures. In germline, CDR1 is SQVTM, CDR2 ANQGSEA. Trimming removed 6 bases from V and 6 bases from J, with 14 bases in between. The length of the CDR3 is 12 residues. The gene calls are TRBV29-1 and TRBJ1-1; no firm D call. The clonotype was recovered from a girl aged 10 to 17 in good health and CMV-seropositive. The material sequenced was PBMCs. CDR3 sequence (DNA): TGCAGCGTCCTAACGGGGATGTCTGAAGCTTTCTTT. Protein sequence: CSVLTGMSEAFF.